This T cell receptor (beta chain) originates from a study of T cells in lung cancer brain metastases. Across the whole study: Most of the 20 patients had a tobacco use history. Median interval between primary and brain metastasis specimen acquisition was under 350 days.

This clone was detected only once. Profiling relied on immunoSEQ multiplex PCR, and the TCRdb table lists in-frame clones only, not all of them. Here the sample spans some 1,200 clones, about 86% being singletons. Germline CDR1 reads SQVTM; CDR2 reads ANQGSEA. The CDR3 totals 12 residues. Between the trimmed V and J ends, which lost 4 bases and 2 bases, there was a span of 8 bases. Marked H&E slides guided macrodissection of tumor areas from four or five unstained, deparaffinized about 10 um sections. This receptor was taken from a woman between 50 and 59 years old with non-small cell lung cancer that had spread to the brain. The chain joins TRBV29-1 to TRBJ1-2; no reliable D call. Sample: tumor tissue from a brain metastasis. This chain's CDR3 is CSVGLENYGYTF. The CDR3 coding sequence is TGCAGCGTTGGATTGGAAAACTATGGCTACACCTTC.